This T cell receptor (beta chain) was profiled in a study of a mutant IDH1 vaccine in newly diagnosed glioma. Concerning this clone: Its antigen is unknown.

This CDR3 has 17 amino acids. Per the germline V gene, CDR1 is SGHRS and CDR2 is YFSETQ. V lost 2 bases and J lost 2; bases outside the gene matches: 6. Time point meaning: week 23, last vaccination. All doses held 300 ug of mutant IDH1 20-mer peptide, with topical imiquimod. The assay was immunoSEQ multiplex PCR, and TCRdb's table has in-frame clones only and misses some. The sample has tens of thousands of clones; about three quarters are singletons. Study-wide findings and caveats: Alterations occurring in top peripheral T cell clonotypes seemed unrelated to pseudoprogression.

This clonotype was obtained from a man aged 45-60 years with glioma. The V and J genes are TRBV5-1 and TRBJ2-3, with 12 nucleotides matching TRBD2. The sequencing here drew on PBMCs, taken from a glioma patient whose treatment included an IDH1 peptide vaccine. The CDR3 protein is CASSLATSGGPTDTQYF. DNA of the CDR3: TGCGCCAGCAGCTTAGCCACTAGCGGGGGGCCCACAGATACGCAGTATTTT. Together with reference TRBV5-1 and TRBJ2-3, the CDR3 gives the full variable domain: KAGVTQTPRYLIKTRGQQVTLSCSPISGHRSVSWYQQTPGQGLQFLFEYFSETQRNKGNFPGRFSGRQFSNSRSEMNVSTLELGDSALYLCASSLATSGGPTDTQYFGPGTRLTVL.